This T cell receptor (beta chain) was found in a study of T-cell memory formation after mild COVID-19 (dated by TCRdb to the early 2020s). About the investigation overall: TCR sequence clusters from the two donors were largely donor specific. In a couple of donors, T-cell clones that expanded and contracted after mild COVID-19 were followed by sequencing TCRalpha and TCRbeta repertoires longitudinally. Two young, previously healthy adult volunteers, one female and one male, were included in the cohort.

Germline trimming: 4 bases from V, 5 bases from J; junction bases outside gene matches: 6. The CDR3 spans 14 residues, from the cysteine through the phenylalanine. The retained sequence is limited to the CDR3, 42 bases, with the frame set at the first base. CDR1 MNHEY and CDR2 SVGAGI are derived from the germline V gene. Ficoll-Paque density gradient centrifugation was used to isolate PBMCs. Sequencing instrument: Illumina NovaSeq 6000. TCRalpha and TCRbeta cDNA libraries were built by 5'RACE with constant-segment primers, adding sample barcodes and unique molecular identifiers. RNA was extracted from every sample with Trizol reagent. The libraries were amplified in two PCR steps, and the second step added a second sample barcode and Illumina TruSeq adapters. Sequencing of libraries was performed on an Illumina NovaSeq with 2 x 150 bp paired-end reads. Turning to the authors' computational methods: Demultiplexing of reads and collapsing into UMI-guided consensus sequences were performed with migec v1.2.7. With mixcr v2.1.11, UMI consensuses were aligned to TRA and TRB V and J templates and assembled into clonotypes. Expanded or contracted clonotypes were those called significant by both edgeR and NoisET, with noise models trained on biological replicates. For edgeR calls, the thresholds were a false discovery rate-adjusted p below 0.01 and a log2 fold-change of 1. As an exploratory analysis of dynamics, PCA with hierarchical clustering was applied to max-normalized trajectories of the 1000 most abundant clonotypes. Separately sequenced CD4+ and CD8+ repertoires were used to assign a CD4 or CD8 phenotype to each responding clone. TCRdb redid the processing of the public reads, applying fastp at Q25 and MiXCR, and retained in-frame beta chains. Every distinct CDR3 protein forms one entry, paired with its most common genes and DNA. For this entry, the V and J calls and clone size follow TCRdb and not the study's own pipeline. Recorded for this sample are hundreds of thousands of distinct CDR3 sequences; 15% to 20% of them occurred a single time. The ten largest clones represent around 8.1% of the sample.

This clonotype was seen a handful of times. Its antigen is still unknown. Base qualities are not at hand, and no much larger clone is one base apart. Points the paper makes about the study in general: The second-wave clones that peaked on day 37 were not confirmed to be SARS-CoV-2 specific. Clones that contracted from day 15 to 85 showed balanced CD4/CD8 phenotypes, whereas a second wave of clones that expanded from day 15 to 37 leaned towards CD4+. Contracting CD4+ clones appeared mostly in the CM and EM memory subsets, whereas CD8+ clones were enriched in EMRA. Only a couple of mild cases were covered in the study, and larger cohorts including severe cases with pre-infection samples were considered necessary. Some responding clones were detected in pre-infection memory, suggesting pre-existing cross-reactive memory T cells joined the SARS-CoV-2 response.

The sequencing input was PBMCs or a T cell subset sorted from them (not recorded which). Rearrangement joined TRBV6-5 to TRBJ2-7, with 9 middle bases fitting TRBD1. The clonotype comes from an adult woman who had mild COVID-19 (a few samples of this study predate the infection). The sample titles of this study are shuffled in the database, so cell type and time point are left out; the donor was told from shared clones. The CDR3 corresponds to CASSLPDRGHEQYF. Here is the DNA: TGTGCCAGCAGTTTGCCGGACAGGGGCCACGAGCAGTACTTC.